This T cell receptor (beta chain) is from a study of control samples from healthy donors and cancer patients. Repertoires were generated with immunoSEQ multiplex PCR, while TCRdb's copy carries only in-frame clones and drops some. The table records roughly 81,000 clones, 84% of them present only once. Germline V CDR1 and CDR2: SGHVS, FQNEAQ. This CDR3 has 14 amino acids. V was trimmed by 2 bases and J by 6 bases, leaving 14 bases between them. Specimen: PBMCs. This TCR derives from a man in his sixties with head and neck cancer. This rearrangement joins TRBV7-8 to TRBJ2-7, with a tentative D call TRBD1 (5 bases). The CDR3 DNA follows: TGTGCCAGCAGCTTAAGCAGGGCTGGTATCGAGCAGTACTTC. It yields the protein CASSLSRAGIEQYF.